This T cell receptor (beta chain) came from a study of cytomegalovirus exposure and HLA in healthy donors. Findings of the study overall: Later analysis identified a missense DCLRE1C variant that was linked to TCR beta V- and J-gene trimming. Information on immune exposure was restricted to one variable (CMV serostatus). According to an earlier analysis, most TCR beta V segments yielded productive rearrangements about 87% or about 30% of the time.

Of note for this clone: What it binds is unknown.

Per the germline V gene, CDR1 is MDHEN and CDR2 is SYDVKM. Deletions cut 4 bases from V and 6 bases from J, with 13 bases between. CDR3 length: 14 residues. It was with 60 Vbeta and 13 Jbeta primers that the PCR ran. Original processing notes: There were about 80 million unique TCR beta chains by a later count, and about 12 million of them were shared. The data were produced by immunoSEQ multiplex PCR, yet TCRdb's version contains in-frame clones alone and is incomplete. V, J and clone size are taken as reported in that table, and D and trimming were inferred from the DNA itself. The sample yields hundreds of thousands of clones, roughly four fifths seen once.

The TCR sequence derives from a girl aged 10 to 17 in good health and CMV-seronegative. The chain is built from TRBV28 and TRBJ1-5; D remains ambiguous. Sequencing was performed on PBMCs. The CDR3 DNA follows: TGTGCCAGCAGTTCGGCCAAAGAGGTTCAGCCCCAGCATTTT. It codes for CASSSAKEVQPQHF.